This T cell receptor (beta chain) is from a study of cytomegalovirus exposure and HLA in healthy donors. The primer mix had 60 Vbeta and 13 Jbeta primers. TCRdb keeps only in-frame clones here, not all; method: immunoSEQ multiplex PCR. This sample has fewer than 150,000 clones, with 60% to 85% found just once. The CDR3 totals 14 residues. From germline, CDR1 is SGHDT and CDR2 YYEEEE. Trimming at V came to 4 bases and at J to 4 bases, leaving 7 bases not matched to a gene. The sequenced material came from PBMCs. This chain joins TRBV5-6 and TRBJ1-1; 7 bases match TRBD1. The clonotype comes from a man between 35 and 55 years old in good health and CMV-seropositive. CDR3 loop: CASSLDNRGTEAFF. The CDR3 DNA follows: TGTGCCAGCAGCCTGGACAACAGGGGCACTGAAGCTTTCTTT.